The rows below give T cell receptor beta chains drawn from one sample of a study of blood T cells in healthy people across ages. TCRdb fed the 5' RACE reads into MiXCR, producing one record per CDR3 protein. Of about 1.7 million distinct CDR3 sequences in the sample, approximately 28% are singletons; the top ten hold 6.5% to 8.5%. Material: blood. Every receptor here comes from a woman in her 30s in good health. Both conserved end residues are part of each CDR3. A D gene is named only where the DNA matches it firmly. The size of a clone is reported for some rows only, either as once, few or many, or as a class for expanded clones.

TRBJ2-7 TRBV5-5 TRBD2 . TGTGCCAGCAGCTATAGCGGGGGCTACACCTACGAGCAGTACTTC CASSYSGGYTYEQYF
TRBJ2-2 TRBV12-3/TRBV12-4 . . TGTGCCAGCCGCAAGGTAGCGAACACCGGGGAGCTGTTTTTT CASRKVANTGELFF
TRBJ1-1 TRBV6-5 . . TGTGCCAGCTTCAGGTTGAACACTGAAGCTTTCTTT CASFRLNTEAFF
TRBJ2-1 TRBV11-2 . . TGTGCCAGCAGCCTCACGGACGGCTCCTACGAGCAGTTCTTC CASSLTDGSYEQFF
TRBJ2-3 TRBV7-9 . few TGTGCCAGCAGCCTCGTAACTAACACAGATACGCAGTATTTT CASSLVTNTDTQYF
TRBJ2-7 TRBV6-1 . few TGTGCCAGCAGTGAAGCGCCCGGATTAGGGGACGAGCAGTACTTC CASSEAPGLGDEQYF
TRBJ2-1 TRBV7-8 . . TGTGCCAGCAGCTCAGCGCGGGACCGACTCTCCTACAATGAGCAGTTCTTC CASSSARDRLSYNEQFF
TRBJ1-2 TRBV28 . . TGTGCCCGCCAGGGAGGGAACTATGGCTACACCTTC CARQGGNYGYTF
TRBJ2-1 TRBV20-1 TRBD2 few TGCAGTGCTAGAATTGCGGGGGTTTACAATGAGCAGTTCTTC CSARIAGVYNEQFF
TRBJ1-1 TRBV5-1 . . TGCGCCAGCAGCTTGATCCCCCTTACAGAAGCTTTCTTT CASSLIPLTEAFF
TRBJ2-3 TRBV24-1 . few TGTGCCACCAGTGATTCCCGACAGACAGATACGCAGTATTTT CATSDSRQTDTQYF
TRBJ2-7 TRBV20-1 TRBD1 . TGCAGTGCTAGGGTCCCCGGACAGGGTTACGAGCAGTACTTC CSARVPGQGYEQYF
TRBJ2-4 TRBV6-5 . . TGTGCCAGCAGAGGGGGAGTAGCCAAAAACATTCAGTACTTC CASRGGVAKNIQYF
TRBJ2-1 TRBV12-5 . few TGTGCTAGTCACGGGGAGTCCCTAGGGCAGTTCTTC CASHGESLGQFF
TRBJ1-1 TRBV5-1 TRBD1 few TGCGCCAGCAGCATGACAGGGGGAGAGGTGAACACTGAAGCTTTCTTT CASSMTGGEVNTEAFF
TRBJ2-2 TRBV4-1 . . TGCGCCAGCAGTGTGCGCGCCGCCACTTTTTCGGAGCTGTTTTTT CASSVRAATFSELFF
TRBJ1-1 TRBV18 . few TGTGCCAGCTCACAGAAGAAGACTGAAGCTTTCTTT CASSQKKTEAFF
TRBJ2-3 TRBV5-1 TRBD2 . TGCGCCAGCACGTATAGCGGGGGGGCCTCAGATACGCAGTATTTT CASTYSGGASDTQYF
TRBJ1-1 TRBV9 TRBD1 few TGTGCCAGCAGTTCAATACCCGGGACAGGGACTGAAGCTTTCTTT CASSSIPGTGTEAFF
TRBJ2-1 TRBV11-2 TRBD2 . TGTGCCAGCAGCTCGGGACCTAGCGGACTATACAATGAGCAGTTCTTC CASSSGPSGLYNEQFF
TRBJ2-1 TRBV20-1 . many TGCAGTGCAACCCTCGGGACTCCTTACAATGAGCAGTTCTTC CSATLGTPYNEQFF
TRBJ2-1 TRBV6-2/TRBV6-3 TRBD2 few TGTGCCAGCAGTTTTCTCCTTTCTAGCGGACAATCCTACAATGAGCAGTTCTTC CASSFLLSSGQSYNEQFF
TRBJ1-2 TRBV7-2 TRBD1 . TGTGCCAGCAGCCGCGACAGGGAAGGTGGCTACACCTTC CASSRDREGGYTF
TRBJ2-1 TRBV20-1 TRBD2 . TGCAGTGCTAGAGATCGAACCGGGACTAGCGGGAGGTGTGAGCAGTTCTTC CSARDRTGTSGRCEQFF
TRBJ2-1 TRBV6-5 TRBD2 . TGTGCCAGCAGTTACTCAGGACTAGCGGGAGGGCCTTCCTACAATGAGCAGTTCTTC CASSYSGLAGGPSYNEQFF
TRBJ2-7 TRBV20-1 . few TGCAGTGCTAGGACTCGGTCCTACGAGCAGTACTTC CSARTRSYEQYF
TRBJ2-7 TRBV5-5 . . TGTGCCAGCAGTTCCGGACTGAACAGCTACGAGCAGTACTTC CASSSGLNSYEQYF
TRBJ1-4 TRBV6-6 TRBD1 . TGTGCCAGCAGTTACTCGTCCGGACAGGTCGATGAAAAACTGTTTTTT CASSYSSGQVDEKLFF
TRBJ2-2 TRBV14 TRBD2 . TGTGCCAGCAGCCAAGATTTAGCGGGAGCAGGAACCGGGGAGCTGTTTTTT CASSQDLAGAGTGELFF
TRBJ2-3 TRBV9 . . TGTGCCAGCAGCGTAGAGGGCGGTAGCACAGATACGCAGTATTTT CASSVEGGSTDTQYF
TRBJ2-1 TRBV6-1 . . TGTGCCAGCAGTGAAGGGGCAGGGTATGAGCAGTTCTTC CASSEGAGYEQFF
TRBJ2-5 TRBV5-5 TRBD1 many TGTGCCAGCAGCTCGACCGGGACAGCGAACCAAGAGACCCAGTACTTC CASSSTGTANQETQYF
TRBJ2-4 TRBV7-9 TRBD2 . TGTGCCAGCAGCTCGACCGGGGGGGAGGCCAAAAACATTCAGTACTTC CASSSTGGEAKNIQYF
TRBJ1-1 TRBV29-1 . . TGCAGCGTTGATATGGGGATTGAAGCTTTCTTT CSVDMGIEAFF
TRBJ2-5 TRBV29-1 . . TGCAGCGTTTCGTCTCGCCGAGAGACCCAGTACTTC CSVSSRRETQYF
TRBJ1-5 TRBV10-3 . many TGTGCCATCAGTGAGTCAGGGGATCAGCCCCAGCATTTT CAISESGDQPQHF
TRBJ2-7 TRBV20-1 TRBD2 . TGCAGTGCACCCCTAGCGGGAGTCAAGGGCGAGCAGTACTTC CSAPLAGVKGEQYF
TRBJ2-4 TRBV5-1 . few TGCGCCAGCAGCTTTGGGACCACCGTAGGAGAGCAGTACTTC CASSFGTTVGEQYF
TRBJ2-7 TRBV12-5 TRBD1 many TGTGCTAGTGGACGAGACAGGGACTACGAGCAGTACTTC CASGRDRDYEQYF
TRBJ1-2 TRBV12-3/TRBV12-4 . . TGTGCCAGCAGTTTAGGCCGAGGGATACACTTCTACACCTTC CASSLGRGIHFYTF
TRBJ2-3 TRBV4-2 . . TGTGCCAGCAGCCAAGTACCCTTCGGAGGCGGAGATAGCACAGATACGCAGTATTTT CASSQVPFGGGDSTDTQYF
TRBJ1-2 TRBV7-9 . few TGTGCCAGCAGCCCCAGCTACACCTTC CASSPSYTF